This TCR beta chain derives from a study of blood T cell repertoires in COVID-19. At the level of the study: Sample material is recorded as cDNA or gDNA derived from T cells, B-cell-depleted T cells, or PBMCs.

Authors' methods: Reference gene primers were amplified, and this amplification served to estimate nucleated cell counts. This table comes from immunoSEQ multiplex PCR, and its TCRdb copy is limited to in-frame clones, with some not included. For V, J and clone size, that table is used; D and trimming come from the DNA. The sample has fewer than 250,000 clones, about 88% seen once. Losses at the gene ends were 3 bases for V and 5 bases for J; bases not matched to a gene: 6. The V gene's germline CDR1 is SEHNR and CDR2 FQNEAQ (reference sequence). The CDR3 runs 17 residues. The chain joins TRBV7-9 to TRBJ2-5, with TRBD2 identical over 16 bases. The sample was peripheral blood. The receptor was derived from a human donor in a cohort sampled during active COVID-19. DNA for the CDR3: TGTGCCAGCAGCTTGGGACTAGCGGGGGGGCCTAGGGAGACCCAGTACTTC. It specifies CASSLGLAGGPRETQYF.